These 20 T cell receptor beta chains were sequenced from one sample in a study of regulatory T cells in long-lasting Graves disease. Described time point: newly diagnosed GD, antithyroid drugs for less than 3 months. Extracted PBMC RNA gave rise to the TCR library. Arm-PCR of CDR3 regions and iRepertoire HTBI primers were used to build TCR beta libraries. TCRdb redid the calling of the multiplex PCR reads with MiXCR, one entry per CDR3 protein. The sample includes over 350,000 distinct CDR3 sequences, around 13% of them seen just once. These data are also associated with another study on T cells in Graves' hyperthyroidism and ophthalmopathy.

The sequencing used peripheral blood mononuclear cells (PBMCs), collected at new diagnosis, from a patient treated with antithyroid drugs. The receptors were gathered from a woman in her fifties or sixties with Graves disease.

This clonotype has more than one count but fewer than ten. The gene calls are TRBV20-1 and TRBJ1-6, with D uncertain. The germline V gene has CDR1 DFQATT and CDR2 SNEGSKA (reference sequence). Trimming took 3 bases from V and 5 from J, leaving 14 bases between them. There are 15 residues in the CDR3. CDR3 protein: CSARPPPWNNSPLHF. The CDR3 nucleotides read TGCAGTGCTAGGCCCCCGCCCTGGAATAATTCACCCCTCCACTTT.

In its sample, this clonotype was seen a few times. The chain links TRBV30 to TRBJ2-5; 7 positions agree with TRBD2. After removal of 3 bases from V and 5 bases from J, the junction contained 12 bases not matched to a gene. The CDR3 length is 15 residues. In germline, CDR1 is GTSNPN, CDR2 SVGIG (reference sequence). For the CDR3, the DNA is TGTGCCTGGAGGAGGGGAGCGGGAATGAGGGAGACCCAGTACTTC. Residues: CAWRRGAGMRETQYF.

This clonotype was seen a few times. A read error may produce the germline difference seen at one junction end. The chain links TRBV9 to TRBJ2-1; 11 bases map to TRBD2. The CDR3 has 11 residues. In germline, CDR1 is SGDLS, CDR2 YYNGEE. CDR3 in amino acids: CASSSGRALVF. The CDR3 nucleotides read TGTGCCAGCAGTAGCGGGAGGGCCCTCGTCTTC.

This clonotype was detected many times. The CDR3 bases are TGCGCCAGCAGCTTAACAGGGGGCTACGAGCAGTACTTC. Amino acids: CASSLTGGYEQYF. This chain joins TRBV5-1 and TRBJ2-7, with TRBD1 identical over 8 bases. CDR1 is SGHRS, CDR2 YFSETQ, per germline. V gave up 2 bases and J gave up 3 bases; unmatched junction bases: 1. The CDR3 runs 13 residues.

This clonotype has at least ten counts. This chain uses TRBV7-9 with TRBJ1-1; D may be TRBD1 (6 bases). This CDR3 has 16 residues. Trimming shortened V by 1 base and J by 0 bases, and 12 bases separated the two germline ends. Germline lookup yields CDR1 SEHNR and CDR2 FQNEAQ (reference sequence). CDR3 bases: TGTGCCAGCAGCTTAGGTCAGGGGATGATGAACACTGAAGCTTTCTTT. Its protein product is CASSLGQGMMNTEAFF.

Many counts were recorded for this clonotype. V is TRBV11-2 and J is TRBJ2-1; 10 bases map to TRBD2. J was trimmed by 9 bases and V by 6 bases; bases with no gene match: 14. CDR1 and CDR2 from the germline V gene are SGHAT and FQNNGV. There are 16 residues in the CDR3. CDR3 amino acids: CASRYLLAGTFVEQFF. The CDR3 DNA is TGTGCCAGCAGATATTTACTAGCGGGGACATTCGTTGAGCAGTTCTTC.

The CDR3 region is CASSQGVLDYGYTF. The CDR3 nucleotides read TGTGCCAGCAGCCAAGGGGTTCTAGACTATGGCTACACCTTC. This chain uses TRBV14 with TRBJ1-2; D is uncertain. The CDR3 runs to 14 residues. Germline V gene sequence: CDR1 SGHDN, CDR2 FVKESK. V was pared by 1 base and J by 3 bases, with 9 bases between. The entire variable domain, with the rest obtained from reference TRBV14 and TRBJ1-2, is as follows: EAGVTQFPSHSVIEKGQTVTLRCDPISGHDNLYWYRRVMGKEIKFLLHFVKESKQDESGMPNNRFLAERTGGTYSTLKVQPAELEDSGVYFCASSQGVLDYGYTFGSGTRLTVV.

This clonotype has more than one count but fewer than ten. The chain joins TRBV3-1 to TRBJ2-5; TRBD2 matches 11 bases. Germline loops: CDR1 LGHDT, CDR2 YNNKEL (reference sequence). The CDR3 is 16 amino acids. V trimming: 4 bases; J trimming: 1 base; junction bases outside the gene matches: 5. The CDR3 bases are TGTGCCAGCAGCCTCTGGACTAGCGGGCTCCAAGAGACCCAGTACTTC. It is translated as CASSLWTSGLQETQYF.

The CDR3: CASTPVGGGPTDTQYF. The DNA of the CDR3 is TGTGCCAGCACCCCGGTAGGGGGAGGGCCGACAGATACGCAGTATTTT. This rearrangement joins TRBV6-2 or TRBV6-3 to TRBJ2-3; possibly TRBD2 for D (7 bases). V was pared by 7 bases and J by 3 bases, with 20 bases between. This CDR3 is built from 16 residues. Germline CDR1 and CDR2: MNHEY and SVGEGT.

With regard to this clonotype: Given a much more abundant clone one base away, this may be a read error. The chain couples TRBV28 to TRBJ2-3; possibly TRBD2 for D (5 bases). The CDR3 has 16 amino acids. Per germline, CDR1 MDHEN and CDR2 SYDVKM. The CDR3 sequence is CANSLRAASFTDTQYF. CDR3 DNA sequence: TGTGCCAACAGTTTAAGAGCGGCAAGTTTCACAGATACGCAGTATTTT.

V is TRBV20-1 and J is TRBJ2-7, with D perhaps being TRBD1 or TRBD2 (5 bases each). CDR3 length: 12 residues. V lost 5 bases and J lost 3, with 11 bases in between. Germline V gene lookup returns CDR1 DFQATT and CDR2 SNEGSKA (reference sequence). CDR3 amino acids: CSAPGRNYEQYF. For the CDR3, the DNA is TGCAGTGCTCCGGGACGGAACTACGAGCAGTACTTC.

Regarding this clonotype: With a much larger clone just one base away, this may be a read error. This rearrangement joins TRBV28 to TRBJ2-3; 9 bases map to TRBD1. The CDR3 contains 15 residues. The V gene's germline CDR1 is MDHEN and CDR2 SYDVKM. Unmatched junction bases numbered 7, after V lost 7 bases and J lost 2 bases. The CDR3 DNA is TGTGCCAGCAATACCCGGGACAGGGTCACAGATACGCAGTATTTT. This codes for CASNTRDRVTDTQYF.

Concerning this clonotype itself: A much larger clone lies a single base off, so this may be a read error. The J gene is TRBJ1-1, the V gene TRBV19; a weak D match, TRBD1 (5 bases). This CDR3 region has 16 residues. Germline assignment: CDR1 LNHDA and CDR2 SQIVND (reference sequence). CDR3 in amino acids: CAGSIRGARMNTEAFF. CDR3 DNA: TGTGCCGGTAGTATTAGAGGGGCCAGAATGAACACTGAAGCTTTCTTT.

This clonotype was recorded at least ten times. Germline is not matched at one junction end, which may reflect a read error. This chain joins TRBV5-5 and TRBJ2-1; D uncertain. The germline CDR1 and CDR2 sequences are SGHKS and YYEKEE (reference sequence). This CDR3 comprises 14 residues. The CDR3 spells CASSLGAGRNEQFF. The CDR3 nucleotides read TGCGCCAGCAGCTTGGGCGCAGGTCGCAATGAGCAGTTCTTC.

The rearrangement uses TRBV10-3 and TRBJ1-5; TRBD1 matches 9 bases. Germline CDR1 ENHRY, CDR2 SYGVKD. This CDR3 contains 16 residues. V lost 3 bases, J lost 4 bases, and 7 bases stayed unmatched. As DNA, the CDR3 is TGTGCCATCAGTGATTCCGGGACAGGGCAAAATCAGCCCCAGCATTTT. Its protein product is CAISDSGTGQNQPQHF.

This clonotype was detected ten times or more. The rearrangement uses TRBV10-3 and TRBJ1-1, with a weak D call TRBD1 (6 bases). The V end lost 5 bases, the J end lost 4 bases, and 11 bases lay between the germline ends. The CDR3 is 13 residues long. Germline CDR1 reads ENHRY; CDR2 reads SYGVKD. The CDR3 spells CAISPGARTEAFF. Here the CDR3 DNA reads TGTGCCATCAGTCCAGGGGCCCGCACTGAAGCTTTCTTT.

This clonotype occurred many times. V gene TRBV28 combines with J gene TRBJ1-1; D may be TRBD1 (5 bases). The CDR3 sequence is 16 residues long. The V end was cut by 4 bases, the J end by 1 base, with 16 bases between. Germline V gives CDR1 MDHEN, CDR2 SYDVKM. Here the CDR3 reads CASSSPGLKGNTEAFF. The CDR3 DNA sequence: TGTGCCAGCAGTTCTCCGGGACTCAAGGGGAACACTGAAGCTTTCTTT.

This clonotype was seen ten or more times. V is TRBV7-8 and J is TRBJ2-1; 9 positions agree with TRBD2. The CDR3 loop spans 19 amino acids. Germline loops: CDR1 SGHVS, CDR2 FQNEAQ. The V and J ends lost 0 bases and 9 bases, in that order; junction bases with no gene match: 18. The CDR3 nucleotides are TGTGCCAGCAGCTTAGCGTTGACTAGAGCGGGAGGTACGGGAAGTGAGCAGTTCTTC. Translating gives CASSLALTRAGGTGSEQFF.

J is TRBJ2-1 and V is TRBV6-2 or TRBV6-3; the D gene is possibly TRBD1 (6 bases). V gave up 6 bases and J gave up 5 bases, with 17 bases separating them. Germline-derived CDR1 and CDR2 are MNHEY and SVGEGT. The CDR3 spans 15 residues. The CDR3 DNA follows: TGTGCCAGCAGCCTAACAGGGAGTAGGGACAATGAGCAGTTCTTC. Protein product: CASSLTGSRDNEQFF.

This chain's CDR3 is CASSLAGRGDTYSNQPQHF. In DNA, the CDR3 is TGTGCCAGCAGTTTAGCGGGGAGGGGCGACACATATAGCAATCAGCCCCAGCATTTT. The chain carries TRBV28 and TRBJ1-5; possible D gene TRBD1, 5 bases. CDR3 length: 19 amino acids. Germline loops: CDR1 MDHEN, CDR2 SYDVKM. Trimming pared 2 bases from V and 0 bases from J, leaving 20 bases between.